Presented here are 32 T cell receptor beta chains from one specimen sequenced in a study of blood T cell repertoires in COVID-19. Sequencing was performed with immunoSEQ multiplex PCR; in TCRdb, only in-frame clones are kept and a portion is missing. The sample includes approximately 390,000 clones, almost 90% seen only once; the top ten take around 7%. The sequencing input was peripheral blood. Receptors originate from a man younger than 30 with active or convalescent COVID-19.

The chain uses TRBV19 and TRBJ1-2, with D hard to call. Trimming stripped 0 bases from V and 6 bases from J, with 8 bases between. Germline V gene data show CDR1 as LNHDA and CDR2 as SQIVND (reference sequence). CDR3 length equals 13 residues. CDR3 nucleotides: TGTGCCAGTAGTATAGAGTCCAGGCATGGCTACACCTTC. This gives the protein CASSIESRHGYTF.

The chain carries TRBV19 and TRBJ1-5; 10 bases line up with TRBD1. Germline CDR1 is LNHDA and CDR2 is SQIVND (reference sequence). This CDR3 comprises 20 residues. V shed 6 bases, J shed 0 bases, and the junction held 17 bases outside the gene matches. CDR3: CASSVSRPGTGAYSNQPQHF. DNA of the CDR3: TGTGCCAGTAGCGTATCCCGACCCGGGACAGGGGCATATAGCAATCAGCCCCAGCATTTT. Based on the CDR3 plus reference TRBV19 and TRBJ1-5, the full variable domain is DGGITQSPKYLFRKEGQNVTLSCEQNLNHDAMYWYRQDPGQGLRLIYYSQIVNDFQKGDIAEGYSVSREKKESFPLTVTSAQKNPTAFYLCASSVSRPGTGAYSNQPQHFGDGTRLSIL.

The V call is TRBV3-1 (or the pseudogene TRBV3-2), the J call TRBJ1-3, with a tentative D call TRBD1 (6 bases). In germline, CDR1 is LGHDT, CDR2 YNNKEL (reference sequence). CDR3 length: 13 amino acids. V lost 4 bases and J lost 4, with 8 bases in between. DNA of the CDR3: TGTGCCAGCAGCCTCGGACAGGGAAACACCATATATTTT. This encodes CASSLGQGNTIYF.

The J gene is TRBJ1-1, the V gene TRBV19; D is perhaps TRBD1 (6 bases). The V end lost 4 bases, the J end lost 1 base, and 19 bases lay between the germline ends. CDR3 length: 17 amino acids. The germline V gene has CDR1 LNHDA and CDR2 SQIVND (reference sequence). The DNA for the CDR3 is TGTGCCAGTAGTAGAGGGGGGGCCGCCGCTACGAACACTGAAGCTTTCTTT. Residues: CASSRGGAAATNTEAFF.

The chain carries TRBV6-4 and TRBJ1-1; no clear D. The germline V and J ends were trimmed by 5 bases and 0 bases, with 7 bases remaining between them. The CDR3 totals 13 residues. Germline CDR1 MRHNA, CDR2 SNTAGT. The CDR3 DNA follows: TGTGCCAGCAGTATACAACTGAACACTGAAGCTTTCTTT. Encoded protein: CASSIQLNTEAFF.

This chain joins TRBV7-2 and TRBJ2-1, with 8 nucleotides matching TRBD1. CDR1 and CDR2 from the germline V gene are SGHTA and FQGNSA. V dropped 4 bases and J dropped 6; count of bases not matched to a gene: 11. The CDR3 contains 16 residues. The CDR3 nucleotides read TGTGCCAGCAGCTACAGGACAGGGAGCCGTCTCAATGAGCAGTTCTTC. This translates into CASSYRTGSRLNEQFF.

The gene calls are TRBV27 and TRBJ2-3; tentative D call: TRBD2 (5 bases). The CDR3 is 14 residues long. Trimming pared 5 bases from V and 4 bases from J, leaving 13 bases between. Looked up from germline, CDR1 is MNHEY and CDR2 is SMNVEV (reference sequence). The CDR3 coding sequence is TGTGCCAGCAGTCTTAGCGACCCCGCAGATACGCAGTATTTT. Protein product: CASSLSDPADTQYF.

This chain connects TRBV25-1 to TRBJ2-7, with D possibly TRBD1 on 6 matching bases. The CDR3 loop spans 16 amino acids. With 1 base removed from V and 3 bases from J, the gap between germline ends came to 16 bases. Per germline, CDR1 MGHDK and CDR2 SYGVNS. DNA for the CDR3: TGTGCCAGCAGTGAATCTACAGGGCCCAAATTCTACGAGCAGTACTTC. It specifies CASSESTGPKFYEQYF.

CDR3: CASRTAGREAFF. CDR3 sequence (DNA): TGTGCCAGCCGCACCGCGGGCAGAGAAGCTTTCTTT. The chain employs TRBV12-3 or TRBV12-4 and TRBJ1-1; D gene uncertain. Trimming stripped 8 bases from V and 8 bases from J, with 15 bases between. The CDR3 extends over 12 amino acids.

The CDR3 nucleotides read TGTGCCAGCAGTTCCCTAGCGGGAGTGCGAGAGACCCAGTACTTC. It translates to CASSSLAGVRETQYF. The chain uses TRBV6-6 and TRBJ2-5, with TRBD2 matching over 10 bases. J lost 4 bases, V lost 4 bases, and 6 bases had no gene match. The germline V gene has CDR1 MNHNY and CDR2 SVGAGI (reference sequence). This CDR3 is built from 15 residues.

The chain uses TRBV28 and TRBJ1-4, with TRBD1 matching over 10 bases. Germline trimming cut 6 bases from V and 7 bases from J; bases unmatched to any gene: 5. This CDR3 has 14 residues. Germline V CDR1 and CDR2: MDHEN, SYDVKM. The CDR3 coding sequence is TGTGCCAGCAGCTACGGACAGGGGGGTGAAAAACTGTTTTTT. Translated: CASSYGQGGEKLFF. The complete variable domain, with remaining parts taken from reference TRBV28 and TRBJ1-4, reads DVKVTQSSRYLVKRTGEKVFLECVQDMDHENMFWYRQDPGLGLRLIYFSYDVKMKEKGDIPEGYSVSREKKERFSLILESASTNQTSMYLCASSYGQGGEKLFFGSGTQLSVL.

V and J are TRBV19 and TRBJ2-1; D is perhaps TRBD2 (6 bases). Between the trimmed V and J ends, which lost 5 bases and 4 bases, there was a span of 9 bases. The V gene's germline CDR1 is LNHDA and CDR2 SQIVND (reference sequence). There are 13 residues in the CDR3. DNA for the CDR3: TGTGCCAGTAGTTACGGACTATACAATGAGCAGTTCTTC. Amino acids: CASSYGLYNEQFF.

The chain has TRBV3-1 (or the pseudogene TRBV3-2) and TRBJ2-2; a weak D match, TRBD1 (6 bases). CDR1 and CDR2 (germline): LGHDT, YNNKEL (reference sequence). The CDR3 extends over 15 amino acids. V was cut by 4 bases and J by 1 base, with 10 bases left in between. The CDR3 coding sequence is TGTGCCAGCAGCCCGACAGGAAGGAACACCGGGGAGCTGTTTTTT. Translating it yields CASSPTGRNTGELFF.

The V and J genes are TRBV19 and TRBJ1-1, with 8 bases that match TRBD1. Trimming at V came to 6 bases and at J to 6 bases, leaving 9 bases not matched to a gene. Germline V gene lookup returns CDR1 LNHDA and CDR2 SQIVND (reference sequence). This CDR3 spans 14 amino acids. The CDR3 spells CASSIGQGGAEAFF. CDR3 bases: TGTGCCAGTAGCATTGGACAGGGAGGGGCTGAAGCTTTCTTT.

This clone appeared once. The V and J genes are TRBV6-2 or TRBV6-3 and TRBJ2-1; possibly TRBD2 for D (5 bases). Trimming left V 6 bases short and J 9 bases short, with 21 bases between. This CDR3 comprises 15 residues. CDR1 MNHEY and CDR2 SVGEGT come from the germline V gene. Here the CDR3 reads CASSPHSEGLIEQFF. DNA of the CDR3: TGTGCCAGCAGCCCTCACTCCGAGGGCTTAATTGAGCAGTTCTTC.

The V and J genes are TRBV5-4 and TRBJ2-3; no reliable D call. This CDR3 contains 16 residues. V was clipped by 2 bases and J by 4 bases, with 17 bases between them. The germline gives CDR1 SGHNT, CDR2 YYREEE (reference sequence). The CDR3 nucleotides read TGTGCCAGCAGCTTACTTCGGAGCCTTTTCGCAGATACGCAGTATTTT. Amino acids: CASSLLRSLFADTQYF. Variable domain in full (rest from reference TRBV5-4 and TRBJ2-3): ETGVTQSPTHLIKTRGQQVTLRCSSQSGHNTVSWYQQALGQGPQFIFQYYREEENGRGNFPPRFSGLQFPNYSSELNVNALELDDSALYLCASSLLRSLFADTQYFGPGTRLTVL.

The chain links TRBV7-2 to TRBJ1-5, with D maybe TRBD1 (5 bases). V was pared by 9 bases and J by 5 bases, with 20 bases between. The CDR3 runs 15 residues. Germline assignment: CDR1 SGHTA and CDR2 FQGNSA. For the CDR3, the DNA is TGTGCCAGACCCGGGGGAGGGGAGGTTTATCAGCCCCAGCATTTT. Protein: CARPGGGEVYQPQHF. The variable domain in full, with the rest retrieved from reference TRBV7-2 and TRBJ1-5, is GAGVSQSPSNKVTEKGKDVELRCDPISGHTALYWYRQSLGQGLEFLIYFQGNSAPDKSGLPSDRFSAERTGGSVSTLTIQRTQQEDSAVYLCARPGGGEVYQPQHFGDGTRLSIL.

J is TRBJ2-3 and V is TRBV6-5; 7 bases line up with TRBD1. This CDR3 region has 16 residues. Germline V CDR1 and CDR2: MNHEY, SVGAGI. V was pared by 0 bases and J by 2 bases, with 5 bases of the junction left unmatched. In DNA, the CDR3 is TGTGCCAGCAGTTACTCAGGGACAGCGGACACAGATACGCAGTATTTT. Translation: CASSYSGTADTDTQYF.

This clone appeared a few times. This sequence joins TRBV2 and TRBJ1-1; no firm D call. This CDR3 region has 13 residues. Germline CDR1 is SNHLY and CDR2 is FYNNEI. Trimming shortened V by 7 bases and J by 4 bases, and 13 bases separated the two germline ends. The DNA of the CDR3 is TGTGCCAGCATCATAATGGCGGGCACTGAAGCTTTCTTT. This translates into CASIIMAGTEAFF.

The chain couples TRBV10-3 to TRBJ1-1, with unresolved D. V was trimmed by 7 bases and J by 1 base, leaving 10 bases between them. The germline gives CDR1 ENHRY, CDR2 SYGVKD. The CDR3 is 13 residues long. The CDR3 here is CAITRVENTEAFF. The CDR3 DNA reads as TGTGCCATCACCCGAGTCGAGAACACTGAAGCTTTCTTT.

The V and J genes are TRBV9 and TRBJ1-5, with 8 bases that match TRBD1. The CDR3 has 15 residues. The germline gives CDR1 SGDLS, CDR2 YYNGEE. With V trimmed by 3 bases and J by 1 base, 3 bases remained unmatched. The CDR3 coding sequence is TGTGCCAGCAGCGCGGGGGACAGGAGCAATCAGCCCCAGCATTTT. This gives the protein CASSAGDRSNQPQHF.

V usage is TRBV27 and J usage is TRBJ2-7; 10 bases are shared with TRBD1. V was pared by 4 bases and J by 4 bases, with 7 bases of the junction left unmatched. Per germline, CDR1 MNHEY and CDR2 SMNVEV (reference sequence). This CDR3 spans 15 amino acids. The CDR3 nucleotides read TGTGCCAGCAGTTCCTTTGCGGGACAGGGGTACGAGCAGTACTTC. Its translation: CASSSFAGQGYEQYF.

The rearrangement joins TRBV5-6 to TRBJ2-5; TRBD1 matches at 9 bases. This CDR3 is built from 16 residues. The J segment lost 2 bases and the V segment lost 2 bases, leaving 7 bases of the junction unmatched. Germline lookup yields CDR1 SGHDT and CDR2 YYEEEE. The CDR3 nucleotides read TGTGCCAGCAGCTTACGACAGGGGGTGAGGCAAGAGACCCAGTACTTC. Its protein product is CASSLRQGVRQETQYF.

Here the CDR3 reads CASSLNTGITDTQYF. In DNA, the CDR3 is TGTGCCAGCAGCTTAAATACAGGGATCACAGATACGCAGTATTTT. V and J are TRBV7-3 and TRBJ2-3; TRBD1 might be the D (6 bases). Trimming pared 1 base from V and 2 bases from J, leaving 10 bases between. This CDR3 spans 15 amino acids. Germline-derived CDR1 and CDR2 are SGHTA and FQGTGA.

CDR3 residues: CASSPQGKAQHF. The CDR3 bases are TGTGCCAGCAGTCCACAGGGCAAGGCCCAGCATTTT. The V gene is TRBV6-2 or TRBV6-3, the J gene TRBJ1-5, with D tentatively TRBD1 (6 bases). V shed 5 bases and J shed 11 bases, with 13 bases lying between them. The CDR3 is 12 residues long. The germline gives CDR1 MNHEY, CDR2 SVGEGT.

The chain combines TRBV7-2 with TRBJ2-5; possible D gene TRBD2, 6 bases. V lost 3 bases, J lost 1 base, and 9 bases lay in between. The CDR3 sequence is 14 residues long. Germline-derived CDR1 and CDR2 are SGHTA and FQGNSA. CDR3 bases: TGTGCCAGCAGCTTTGGCGGGGCCCAAGAGACCCAGTACTTC. Its translation: CASSFGGAQETQYF.

The chain recombines TRBV2 with TRBJ1-4; D not resolved. V lost 3 bases to trimming and J lost 11 bases, with 10 bases between them. This CDR3 is built from 12 residues. CDR1 and CDR2 (germline): SNHLY, FYNNEI. The chain's CDR3 is CASSDTVWKLFF. CDR3 coding DNA: TGTGCCAGCAGTGATACGGTCTGGAAACTGTTTTTT.

This chain uses TRBV15 with TRBJ2-7; 7 bases align to TRBD1. After removal of 0 bases from V and 5 bases from J, the junction contained 10 bases not matched to a gene. CDR3 length: 16 residues. CDR1 LNHNV and CDR2 YYDKDF come from the germline V gene (reference sequence). The CDR3 sequence is CATSRDKTGYPHEQYF. CDR3 sequence (DNA): TGTGCCACCAGCAGAGACAAGACAGGGTATCCCCACGAGCAGTACTTC.

The CDR3 region has the DNA TGTGCCAGCAGTCCCCGGCAGGGGGATGGCTACACCTTC. It is translated as CASSPRQGDGYTF. V gene TRBV6-2 or TRBV6-3 combines with J gene TRBJ1-2, with TRBD1 matching over 7 bases. CDR3 size: 13 residues. J lost 6 bases, V lost 5 bases, and 6 bases had no gene match. Germline CDR1 reads MNHEY; CDR2 reads SVGEGT.

This clone was detected only a few times. The rearrangement joins TRBV7-9 to TRBJ2-7; a weak D match, TRBD1 (6 bases). Germline CDR1 reads SEHNR; CDR2 reads FQNEAQ (reference sequence). The CDR3 extends over 13 amino acids. The ends were cut back, 4 bases at V and 3 bases at J, with 10 bases in the middle. CDR3 in amino acids: CASSSGAGYEQYF. In nucleotides, the CDR3 is TGTGCCAGCAGCTCAGGGGCGGGCTACGAGCAGTACTTC.

The rearrangement uses TRBV7-2 and TRBJ1-2, with 8 bases fitting TRBD1. After removal of 4 bases from V and 8 bases from J, the junction contained 6 bases not matched to a gene. This CDR3 contains 13 residues. Germline V gene sequence: CDR1 SGHTA, CDR2 FQGNSA. As DNA, the CDR3 is TGTGCCAGCAGCTCAAGACAGGGGCTCGGCTACACCTTC. Translation: CASSSRQGLGYTF. The full variable domain, completed using reference TRBV7-2 and TRBJ1-2, is GAGVSQSPSNKVTEKGKDVELRCDPISGHTALYWYRQSLGQGLEFLIYFQGNSAPDKSGLPSDRFSAERTGGSVSTLTIQRTQQEDSAVYLCASSSRQGLGYTFGSGTRLTVV.

This clone occurred once. The chain uses TRBV28 and TRBJ1-4; D gene uncertain. The length of the CDR3 is 13 residues. In germline, CDR1 is MDHEN, CDR2 SYDVKM. V was pared by 5 bases and J by 8 bases, with 12 bases between. The CDR3 sequence: CASSNLGREKLFF. The CDR3 DNA reads as TGTGCCAGCAGTAACTTGGGCAGGGAAAAACTGTTTTTT.